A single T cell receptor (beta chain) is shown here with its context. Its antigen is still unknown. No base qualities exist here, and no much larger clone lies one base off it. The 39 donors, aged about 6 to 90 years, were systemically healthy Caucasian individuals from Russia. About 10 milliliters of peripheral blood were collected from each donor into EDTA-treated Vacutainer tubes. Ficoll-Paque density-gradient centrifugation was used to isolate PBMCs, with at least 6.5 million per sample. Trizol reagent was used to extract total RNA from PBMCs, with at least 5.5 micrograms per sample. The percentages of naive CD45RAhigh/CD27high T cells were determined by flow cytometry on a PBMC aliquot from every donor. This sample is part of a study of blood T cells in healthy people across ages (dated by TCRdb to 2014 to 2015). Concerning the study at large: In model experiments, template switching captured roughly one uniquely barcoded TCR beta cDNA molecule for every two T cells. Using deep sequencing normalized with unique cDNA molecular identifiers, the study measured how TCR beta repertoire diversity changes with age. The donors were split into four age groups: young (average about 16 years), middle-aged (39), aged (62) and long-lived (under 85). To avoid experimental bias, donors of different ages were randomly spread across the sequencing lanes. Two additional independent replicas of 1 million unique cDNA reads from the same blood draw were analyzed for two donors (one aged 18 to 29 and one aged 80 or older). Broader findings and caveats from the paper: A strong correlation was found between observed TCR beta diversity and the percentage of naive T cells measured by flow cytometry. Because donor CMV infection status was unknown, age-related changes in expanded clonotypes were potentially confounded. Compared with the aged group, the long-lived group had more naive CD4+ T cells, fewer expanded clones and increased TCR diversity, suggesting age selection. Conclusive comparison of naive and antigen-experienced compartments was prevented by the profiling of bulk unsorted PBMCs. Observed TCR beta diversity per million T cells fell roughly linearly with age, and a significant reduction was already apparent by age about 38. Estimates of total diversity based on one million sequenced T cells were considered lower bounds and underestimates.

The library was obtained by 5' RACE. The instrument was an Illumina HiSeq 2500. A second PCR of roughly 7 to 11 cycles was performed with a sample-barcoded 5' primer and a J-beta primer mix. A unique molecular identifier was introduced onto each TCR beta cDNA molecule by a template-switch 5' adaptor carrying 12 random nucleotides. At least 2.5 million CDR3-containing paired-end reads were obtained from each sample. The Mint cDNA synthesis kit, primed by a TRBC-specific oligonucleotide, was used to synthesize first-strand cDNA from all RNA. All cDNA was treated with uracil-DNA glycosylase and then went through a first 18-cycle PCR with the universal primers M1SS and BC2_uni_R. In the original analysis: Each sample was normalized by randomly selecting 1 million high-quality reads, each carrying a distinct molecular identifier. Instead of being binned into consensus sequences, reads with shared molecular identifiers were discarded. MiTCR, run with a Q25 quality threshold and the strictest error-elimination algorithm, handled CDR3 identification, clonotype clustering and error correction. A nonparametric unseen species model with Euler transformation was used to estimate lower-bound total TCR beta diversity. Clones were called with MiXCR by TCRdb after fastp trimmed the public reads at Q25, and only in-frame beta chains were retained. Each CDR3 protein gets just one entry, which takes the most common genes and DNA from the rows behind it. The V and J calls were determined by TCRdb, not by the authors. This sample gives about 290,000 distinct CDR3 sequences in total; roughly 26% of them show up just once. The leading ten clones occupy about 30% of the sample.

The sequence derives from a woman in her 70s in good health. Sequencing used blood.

The CDR3 protein is CASSPAIQETQYF. The DNA is as follows: TGTGCCAGCAGTCCGGCTATCCAAGAGACCCAGTACTTC. The rearrangement combines TRBV6-5 with TRBJ2-5; the D gene identity is not certain. Inclusive of the bounding cysteine and phenylalanine, the CDR3 is 13 residues long. Only CDR3 DNA remains: 39 bases, in frame from the first base. Taken from the germline V gene, the CDR1 and CDR2 loops are MNHEY and SVGAGI. The trim is 5 bases for V and 1 base for J, with a gap of 8 bases between the germline ends.